The rows below give T cell receptor beta chains drawn from one sample of a study of shared clonotypes between healthy human individuals. The table came from immunoSEQ multiplex PCR; TCRdb's copy has only in-frame clones and leaves some out. The sample gives about 320,000 clones, around 87% of which show up once; about a sixth is in the top ten. Sequenced material: memory CD8+ T cells sorted from blood. The receptors stem from a man younger than 30 in good health. The CDR3 runs from the conserved cysteine through the conserved F or W. D genes are given only for firm matches. Where a row states a size, it is once, few, many or the class of an expanded clone; other rows omit it.

>TRBJ2-7|.|TRBV9|.
TGTGCCAGCAGTCCTGAGCACAGGGCCGACGAGCAGTACTTC
CASSPEHRADEQYF
>TRBJ2-2|.|TRBV6-5|.
TGTGCCAGCATCGAAGGGGGGGGCACCGGGGAGCTGTTTTTT
CASIEGGGTGELFF
>TRBJ1-1|.|TRBV11-2|few
TGTGCCAGCAGCTTAGCCGGGCCGAACACTGAAGCTTTCTTT
CASSLAGPNTEAFF
>TRBJ2-7|TRBD2|TRBV4-1|.
TGCGCCAGCAGCCAGGCTAGCGGCACTACCTACGAGCAGTACTTC
CASSQASGTTYEQYF
>TRBJ2-2|.|TRBV19|.
TGTGCCAGTAGTATAGAAGGATCGGGGGCCGGGGAGCTGTTTTTT
CASSIEGSGAGELFF
>TRBJ2-1|TRBD2|TRBV29-1|.
TGCAGCGTTAGGCGGGAGTACCCCTACAATGAGCAGTTCTTC
CSVRREYPYNEQFF
>TRBJ2-3|TRBD2|TRBV2|.
TGTGCCAGCAGTGAAGGTTGGGACAGATATGGACTAGCGGGAGGCCACAGGGATACGCAGTATTTT
CASSEGWDRYGLAGGHRDTQYF
>TRBJ2-5|.|TRBV29-1|.
TGCAGCGTGGGGGCTGCGGAGGGGGGGCGGTTGGAGACCCAGTACTTC
CSVGAAEGGRLETQYF
>TRBJ2-7|.|TRBV27|.
TGTGCCAGCAGCCACGGGAGAATGGGGGCCTTAGACGAGCAGTACTTC
CASSHGRMGALDEQYF
>TRBJ2-7|TRBD2|TRBV14|few
TGTGCCAGCAGCCAAACGGGAGGACCCTACGAGCAGTACTTC
CASSQTGGPYEQYF
>TRBJ1-1|.|TRBV6-6|.
TGTGCCAGCAGTTACATGGGAGCGGAAGCTTTCTTT
CASSYMGAEAFF
>TRBJ2-7|.|TRBV7-9|.
TGTGCCAGCAGAGATGGGTTCAGCTCCTACGAGCAGTACTTC
CASRDGFSSYEQYF
>TRBJ2-3|TRBD2|TRBV7-6|.
TGTGCCAGCAGCTTAATCCCGGAGGCTAGCGGGGCGACCTCAGATACGCAGTATTTT
CASSLIPEASGATSDTQYF
>TRBJ2-7|.|TRBV6-5|.
TGTGCCAGCAGTTACGCCCGGGGTCGTCCCTACGAGCAGTACTTC
CASSYARGRPYEQYF
>TRBJ1-6|TRBD1|TRBV6-5|.
TGTGCCAGCACTGCAGGGACAGGGGGATTATCACCCCTCCACTTT
CASTAGTGGLSPLHF
>TRBJ2-1|TRBD2|TRBV4-1|.
TGCGCCAGCAGCCGATTAACCCCCTATCGACTAGCGGGGATAAATTACAATGAGCAGTTCTTC
CASSRLTPYRLAGINYNEQFF
>TRBJ2-3|.|TRBV28|.
TGTGCCAGCAGTTACGTAGGGGACGACACAGATACGCAGTATTTT
CASSYVGDDTDTQYF